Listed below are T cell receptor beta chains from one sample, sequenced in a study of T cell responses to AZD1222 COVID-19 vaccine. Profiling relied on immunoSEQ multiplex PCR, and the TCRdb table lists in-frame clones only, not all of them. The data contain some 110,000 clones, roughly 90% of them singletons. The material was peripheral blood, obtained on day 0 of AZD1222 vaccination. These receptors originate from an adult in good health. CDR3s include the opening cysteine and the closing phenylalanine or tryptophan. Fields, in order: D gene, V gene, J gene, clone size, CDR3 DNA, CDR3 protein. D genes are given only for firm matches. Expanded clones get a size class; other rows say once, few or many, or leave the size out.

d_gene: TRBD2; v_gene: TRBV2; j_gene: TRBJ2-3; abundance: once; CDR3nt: TGTGCCAGCAGTCTAGCGGGGGTCCTCACAGATACGCAGTATTTT; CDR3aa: CASSLAGVLTDTQYF
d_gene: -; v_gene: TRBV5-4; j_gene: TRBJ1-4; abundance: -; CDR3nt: TGTGCCAGCAGCTTGGCCACAACTAATGAAAAACTGTTTTTT; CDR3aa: CASSLATTNEKLFF
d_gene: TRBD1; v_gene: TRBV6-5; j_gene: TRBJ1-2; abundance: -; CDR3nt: TGTGCCAGCACGGATGGGACAGGGGGGGCCTATGGCTACACCTTC; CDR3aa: CASTDGTGGAYGYTF
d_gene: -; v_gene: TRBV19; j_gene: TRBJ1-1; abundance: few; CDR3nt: TGTGCCAGTAGTATTGGGGGGCCGTATGCCCCTGAAGCTTTCTTT; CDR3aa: CASSIGGPYAPEAFF
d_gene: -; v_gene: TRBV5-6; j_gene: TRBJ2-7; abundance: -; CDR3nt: TGTGCCAGCAGCTTGGTGTACACTTACGAGCAGTACTTC; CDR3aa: CASSLVYTYEQYF
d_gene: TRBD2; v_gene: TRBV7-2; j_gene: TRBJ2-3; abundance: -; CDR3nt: TGTGCCAGCAGCTTCCGACTAGCAGCAGATACGCAGTATTTT; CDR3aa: CASSFRLAADTQYF
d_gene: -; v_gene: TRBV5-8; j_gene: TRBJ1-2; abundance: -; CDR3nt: TGTGCCAGCAGCCTGTTTCCCCTTAGGGAGGATGGCTACACCTTC; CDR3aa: CASSLFPLREDGYTF
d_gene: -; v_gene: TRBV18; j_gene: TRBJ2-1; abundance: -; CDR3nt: TGTGCCAGCTCACCTGGACTGGGCCCCAACAATGAGCAGTTCTTC; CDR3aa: CASSPGLGPNNEQFF
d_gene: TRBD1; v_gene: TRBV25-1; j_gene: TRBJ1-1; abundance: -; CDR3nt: TGTGCCAGCAGTGGACAGGGCAGGGGCGCTTTCTTT; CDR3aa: CASSGQGRGAFF
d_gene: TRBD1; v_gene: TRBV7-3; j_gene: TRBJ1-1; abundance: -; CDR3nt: TGTGCCAGCAGCTCACAGGGGGGGAACACTGAAGCTTTCTTT; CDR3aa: CASSSQGGNTEAFF